This T cell receptor beta chain was recorded in a study of blood T cell repertoires in COVID-19. Study-wide context: The samples span acute and convalescent COVID-19 from the United States, Italy and Spain.

Data came from immunoSEQ multiplex PCR; TCRdb stores just in-frame clones and leaves some out. The sample contains approximately 530,000 clones, roughly nine tenths of which appear only once. Germline V gives CDR1 LGHDT, CDR2 YNNKEL (reference sequence). Trimming shortened V by 0 bases and J by 1 base, and 15 bases separated the two germline ends. This CDR3 is built from 17 residues. The clonotype was recovered from a woman in her fifties or sixties with COVID-19, enrolled during active disease. The sequenced sample consisted of peripheral blood. This chain uses TRBV3-1 (or the pseudogene TRBV3-2) with TRBJ1-2; D may be TRBD1 (5 bases). In nucleotides, the CDR3 is TGTGCCAGCAGCCAAGATCTGGGGGGGAGGTATAACTATGGCTACACCTTC. It specifies CASSQDLGGRYNYGYTF.